This passage covers 31 T cell receptor beta chains from one sample sequenced in a study of molecular identifiers for immune sequencing clone quantification. TCRdb used MiXCR to reprocess the PCR reads, holding one entry per CDR3 protein. The sample lists roughly 630,000 distinct CDR3 sequences, about 25% seen once, with about 0.73% in the top ten. Source material: naive CD8+ T cells from blood, with Jurkat cell RNA spiked in. As for subset: FACS-sorted CD8+CD4-CCR7+CD45RA+ naive T cells. All receptors come from a human donor in good health. Some libraries in this study had Jurkat cell RNA spiked in.

This clonotype has more than one count but fewer than ten. The chain couples TRBV11-2 to TRBJ2-5; D is perhaps TRBD1 or TRBD2 (5 bases each). This CDR3 spans 15 amino acids. Trimming removed 5 bases from V and 0 bases from J, with 13 bases in between. Germline V CDR1 and CDR2: SGHAT, FQNNGV. CDR3 in DNA: TGTGCCAGCAGCCCCAGGTCGGGACACCAAGAGACCCAGTACTTC. Its translation is CASSPRSGHQETQYF.

The table lists this clonotype with a few counts. A clone one base away is much larger, so this may be a read error. V usage is TRBV12-3 or TRBV12-4 and J usage is TRBJ1-1; no clear D gene. The CDR3 loop spans 12 amino acids. CDR3 in amino acids: CASSHPLSEASF. CDR3 DNA sequence: TGTGCCAGCAGTCACCCCCTTTCTGAAGCTTCCTTT.

There are a few counts of this clonotype. This chain uses TRBV3-1 with TRBJ2-7; the D gene could be TRBD1 or TRBD2 (5 bases each). Trimming stripped 5 bases from V and 0 bases from J, with 17 bases between. Germline values: CDR1 LGHDT, CDR2 YNNKEL (reference sequence). This CDR3 spans 16 amino acids. DNA for the CDR3: TGTGCCAGCAGCTATCCCGGGGTTGGGGGCTCCTACGAGCAGTACTTC. The encoded protein is CASSYPGVGGSYEQYF.

There are many counts of this clonotype. The chain recombines TRBV14 with TRBJ2-7; TRBD2 matches 8 bases. The CDR3 sequence is 18 residues long. V lost 4 bases to trimming and J lost 6 bases; unmatched junction nucleotides: 20. Germline CDR1 is SGHDN and CDR2 is FVKESK. The CDR3 DNA reads as TGTGCCAGCAGCCCACTATTTACACGCGCCGGGACTAGTCTCGAGCAGTACTTC. Its translation: CASSPLFTRAGTSLEQYF. The variable domain in full, completed from reference TRBV14 and TRBJ2-7, reads EAGVTQFPSHSVIEKGQTVTLRCDPISGHDNLYWYRRVMGKEIKFLLHFVKESKQDESGMPNNRFLAERTGGTYSTLKVQPAELEDSGVYFCASSPLFTRAGTSLEQYFGPGTRLTVT.

As for this clonotype: This may be a read error: a much more frequent sequence differs by one nucleotide. The V call is TRBV4-1, the J call TRBJ2-4, with D maybe TRBD1 (5 bases). Germline loops: CDR1 MGHRA, CDR2 YSYEKL. This CDR3 has 17 amino acids. CDR3 sequence: CASSQDLRGSAKNIRYF. CDR3 nucleotide sequence: TGCGCCAGCAGCCAAGATCTAAGGGGATCAGCCAAAAACATTCGGTACTTC.

The chain combines TRBV7-8 with TRBJ1-1; D is possibly TRBD1 (6 bases). The CDR3 has 20 residues. Trimming removed 2 bases from V and 0 bases from J, with 25 bases in between. Germline loops: CDR1 SGHVS, CDR2 FQNEAQ. The CDR3 loop is CASSLPPCVNGQLLNTEAFF. The CDR3 nucleotides are TGTGCCAGCAGCTTACCCCCCTGTGTGAACGGACAGCTCCTGAACACTGAAGCTTTCTTT.

This clonotype occurred a few times. The chain links TRBV29-1 to TRBJ2-1; 9 positions match TRBD2. The trim removed 0 bases at V and 5 bases at J, leaving 14 bases unmatched. The CDR3 is 18 amino acids. From germline, CDR1 is SQVTM and CDR2 ANQGSEA. CDR3 sequence: CSVEDPQREASWNNEQFF. CDR3 DNA sequence: TGCAGCGTTGAAGATCCGCAGCGGGAGGCCTCCTGGAACAATGAGCAGTTCTTC.

This clonotype has a handful of counts. The chain has TRBV12-3 or TRBV12-4 and TRBJ2-3; TRBD1 matches 7 bases. CDR3 length: 16 residues. V dropped 6 bases and J dropped 0; count of bases not matched to a gene: 9. The CDR3 DNA is TGTGCCAGCAGACCAGACAGGGCCGCTAGCACAGATACGCAGTATTTT. This encodes CASRPDRAASTDTQYF.

This clonotype showed up many times. The V gene is TRBV4-3, the J gene TRBJ2-3, with D hard to call. Germline CDR1 reads LGHNA; CDR2 reads YSLEER. V was pared by 0 bases and J by 4 bases, with 5 bases between. This CDR3 contains 13 residues. CDR3 bases: TGCGCCAGCAGCCAAGATTCCGCAGATACGCAGTATTTT. This translates into CASSQDSADTQYF.

Note on this clonotype: A much larger clone sits a single nucleotide away, making a read error possible. The V call is TRBV30, the J call TRBJ1-1, with a possible D match to TRBD1 (5 bases). Per the germline V gene, CDR1 is GTSNPN and CDR2 is SVGIG (reference sequence). The CDR3 is 13 amino acids. The V end was cut by 0 bases, the J end by 4 bases, with 9 bases between. CDR3: CAWSVEDTTEAFF. Here the CDR3 DNA reads TGTGCCTGGAGTGTCGAGGACACCACTGAAGCTTTCTTT.

This clonotype was counted many times. V usage is TRBV9 and J usage is TRBJ2-1; TRBD2 is a possible D gene (6 bases). The V gene's germline CDR1 is SGDLS and CDR2 YYNGEE. Trimming took 0 bases from V and 2 from J, leaving 12 bases between them. The CDR3 totals 16 residues. DNA for the CDR3: TGTGCCAGCAGCGTAGCCGGTCTAGCGACCTACAATGAGCAGTTCTTC. As protein: CASSVAGLATYNEQFF.

In this sample, this clonotype turned up many times. The genes are TRBV4-1 and TRBJ1-2, with no clear D. The CDR3 is made up of 14 amino acids. V shed 0 bases and J shed 3 bases, with 8 bases lying between them. Germline CDR1 and CDR2: MGHRA and YSYEKL. CDR3 protein: CASSQEGTDYGYTF. CDR3 DNA sequence: TGCGCCAGCAGCCAAGAGGGTACAGACTATGGCTACACCTTC.

This clonotype turned up a few times. The chain recombines TRBV27 with TRBJ1-2, with D uncertain. V gave up 4 bases and J gave up 4 bases, with 13 bases separating them. The CDR3 has 14 residues. Per germline, CDR1 MNHEY and CDR2 SMNVEV (reference sequence). CDR3 bases: TGTGCCAGCAGTTCTAGAGACACGCTCTATGGCTACACCTTC. As protein: CASSSRDTLYGYTF.

This sequence joins TRBV28 and TRBJ1-2; D is unclear. The CDR3 totals 17 residues. CDR1 is MDHEN, CDR2 SYDVKM, per germline. V lost 5 bases, J lost 2 bases, and 21 bases lay in between. The DNA for the CDR3 is TGTGCCAGCAGTACTCAGTCGGGGTGGCACACGAACTATGGCTACACCTTC. This sequence encodes CASSTQSGWHTNYGYTF.

This clonotype was counted at least ten times. This chain joins TRBV4-1 and TRBJ1-5; the match to TRBD1 covers 9 bases. Germline CDR1 and CDR2: MGHRA and YSYEKL. With V trimmed by 4 bases and J by 4 bases, 5 bases remained unmatched. The CDR3 extends over 15 amino acids. CDR3 coding DNA: TGCGCCAGCAGCCTAGGACAGGGGACGAATCAGCCCCAGCATTTT. It is translated as CASSLGQGTNQPQHF.

This chain links TRBV25-1 with TRBJ2-7; TRBD1 aligns across 7 bases. Looked up from germline, CDR1 is MGHDK and CDR2 is SYGVNS. There are 14 residues in the CDR3. V gave up 1 base and J gave up 4 bases; unmatched junction bases: 4. CDR3: CASSEWTGFYEQYF. CDR3 nucleotide sequence: TGTGCCAGCAGTGAATGGACAGGATTTTACGAGCAGTACTTC.

The chain employs TRBV13 and TRBJ1-4; the D gene is possibly TRBD1 (5 bases). Germline-derived CDR1 and CDR2 are PRHDT and FYEKMQ (reference sequence). The CDR3 has 16 amino acids. V lost 10 bases to trimming and J lost 3 bases, with 21 bases between them. The CDR3 loop reads CATLPDTASSNEKLFF. In DNA form, the CDR3 reads TGTGCCACCCTTCCGGACACCGCATCTTCTAATGAAAAACTGTTTTTT.

The rearrangement uses TRBV12-3 or TRBV12-4 and TRBJ1-2, with 10 bases aligning to TRBD1. The CDR3 consists of 12 residues. With V trimmed by 10 bases and J by 4 bases, 3 bases remained unmatched. CDR3 amino acids: CATGQGGYGYTF. In DNA form, the CDR3 reads TGTGCCACCGGACAGGGGGGCTATGGCTACACCTTC.

Many counts were recorded for this clonotype. In DNA, the CDR3 is TGTGCCGGAAAGACTAGCGGACTCCAAGAGACCCAGTACTTC. This sequence encodes CAGKTSGLQETQYF. The chain joins TRBV6-2 or TRBV6-3 to TRBJ2-5, with TRBD2 matching over 9 bases. The germline gives CDR1 MNHEY, CDR2 SVGEGT. CDR3 length: 14 amino acids. J was trimmed by 1 base and V by 11 bases; bases with no gene match: 8.

This rearrangement joins TRBV3-1 to TRBJ2-3; D is unclear. Germline lookup yields CDR1 LGHDT and CDR2 YNNKEL (reference sequence). V lost 3 bases and J lost 2, with 6 bases in between. This CDR3 comprises 13 residues. CDR3 residues: CASSQPNTDTQYF. The CDR3 coding sequence is TGTGCCAGCAGCCAGCCAAACACAGATACGCAGTATTTT.

This clonotype was counted a single time. The junction differs from germline at one of its ends, possibly a read error. CDR3 DNA sequence: TGTGCCTGGCGCCTAGGGGGGGCCAACGTCCTGCCTTTC. It codes for CAWRLGGANVLPF. The rearrangement links TRBV30 to TRBJ2-6, with D tentatively TRBD2 (7 bases). CDR1 is GTSNPN and CDR2 is SVGIG in the germline V gene (reference sequence). The length of the CDR3 is 13 residues. The variable domain in full, completed from reference TRBV30 and TRBJ2-6, reads SQTIHQWPATLVQPVGSPLSLECTVEGTSNPNLYWYRQAAGRGLQLLFYSVGIGQISSEVPQNLSASRPQDRQFILSSKKLLLSDSGFYLCAWRLGGANVLPFGAGSRLTVL.

In this sample, this clonotype turned up a few times. A single base separates this from a much larger clone, so it may be a read error. The chain employs TRBV29-1 and TRBJ2-7; no definite D call. V was trimmed by 6 bases and J by 3 bases, leaving 21 bases between them. The CDR3 consists of 15 residues. CDR1 is SQVTM and CDR2 is ANQGSEA in the germline V gene. Written as DNA, the CDR3 is TGCAGCGTGTCTTCCCGGCCCTCAGGATACTACGAGCAGTACTTC. Translating it yields CSVSSRPSGYYEQYF.

This clonotype has just a few counts. This chain links TRBV6-6 with TRBJ2-5, with TRBD2 matching 11 bases. Germline V lookup: CDR1 MNHNY, CDR2 SVGAGI (reference sequence). Trimming took 6 bases from V and 2 from J; bases not matched to a gene: 8. The CDR3 length is 16 residues. In DNA, the CDR3 is TGTGCCAGCAGGCCCGAGGGACTAGCGGTACAAGAGACCCAGTACTTC. Translating it yields CASRPEGLAVQETQYF.

In this sample, this clonotype turned up many times. This rearrangement joins TRBV24-1 to TRBJ2-3; D unresolved. The CDR3 has 13 amino acids. Germline CDR1 and CDR2: KGHDR and SFDVKD. V was clipped by 4 bases and J by 3 bases, with 7 bases between them. The CDR3 sequence is CATSDHTTDTQYF. CDR3 nucleotide sequence: TGTGCCACCAGTGACCACACGACAGATACGCAGTATTTT.

Concerning this clonotype: This may arise from a read error, as a much more abundant clone is one base away. The chain uses TRBV7-2 and TRBJ2-3; TRBD2 aligns across 8 bases. Germline V gene sequence: CDR1 SGHTA, CDR2 FQGNSA. V was clipped by 1 base and J by 4 bases; unmatched bases: 13. The CDR3 has 18 residues. The CDR3 sequence: CASSLDYAVAGSADTQYF. CDR3 DNA: TGTGCCAGCAGCTTAGATTACGCAGTAGCGGGGAGCGCAGATACGCAGTATTTT.

This clonotype was detected many times. The chain uses TRBV19 and TRBJ1-4, with D hard to call. Deletions cut 3 bases from V and 8 bases from J, with 16 bases between. Germline assignment: CDR1 LNHDA and CDR2 SQIVND (reference sequence). This CDR3 is 15 amino acids long. The CDR3 region is CASSIMRGTNEKLFF. CDR3 bases: TGTGCCAGTAGTATTATGCGGGGTACGAACGAAAAACTGTTTTTT.

This clonotype has just a few counts. V gene TRBV30 combines with J gene TRBJ1-5, with TRBD1 matching over 7 bases. Trimming cost V 5 bases and J 7 bases; bases outside gene matches: 14. CDR1 GTSNPN and CDR2 SVGIG come from the germline V gene (reference sequence). The CDR3 is made up of 15 amino acids. The CDR3 DNA follows: TGTGCCTGGGCGGTAGGTAGGGGGCTTTCCCAGCCCCAGCATTTT. Its translation: CAWAVGRGLSQPQHF.

Details on this clonotype: A much larger clone sits a single nucleotide away, making a read error possible. This chain joins TRBV5-1 and TRBJ2-7; 8 bases fit TRBD2. The CDR3 length is 13 residues. Germline loops: CDR1 SGHRS, CDR2 YFSETQ. The CDR3 coding sequence is TGCGCCAGCAGCCAGACTAGCGTCTACGAGCGGTACTTC. Amino acid sequence: CASSQTSVYERYF.

V gene TRBV12-3 or TRBV12-4 combines with J gene TRBJ2-5; D is unresolved. There are 15 residues in the CDR3. Trimming removed 8 bases from V and 4 bases from J, with 20 bases in between. For the CDR3, the DNA is TGTGCCAGCGCCCCCTGGGCCAAAACTTCAGAGACCCAGTACTTC. Translation: CASAPWAKTSETQYF.

This clonotype was recorded a few times. This sequence joins TRBV13 and TRBJ2-1; the match to TRBD2 covers 8 bases. The CDR3 spans 14 residues. The V gene's germline CDR1 is PRHDT and CDR2 FYEKMQ (reference sequence). V was clipped by 6 bases and J by 6 bases; unmatched bases: 7. CDR3: CASSYPGLGNEQFF. The CDR3 region has the DNA TGTGCCAGCAGTTACCCGGGACTAGGCAATGAGCAGTTCTTC.

This clonotype was detected many times. This chain uses TRBV7-9 with TRBJ2-3, with 12 bases matching TRBD2. CDR3 length equals 16 residues. V gave up 5 bases and J gave up 5 bases; unmatched junction bases: 8. Germline CDR1 SEHNR, CDR2 FQNEAQ (reference sequence). The CDR3 region has the DNA TGTGCCAGCAGCACAACTAGCGGGGGGCCGAAAGATACGCAGTATTTT. It is translated as CASSTTSGGPKDTQYF.